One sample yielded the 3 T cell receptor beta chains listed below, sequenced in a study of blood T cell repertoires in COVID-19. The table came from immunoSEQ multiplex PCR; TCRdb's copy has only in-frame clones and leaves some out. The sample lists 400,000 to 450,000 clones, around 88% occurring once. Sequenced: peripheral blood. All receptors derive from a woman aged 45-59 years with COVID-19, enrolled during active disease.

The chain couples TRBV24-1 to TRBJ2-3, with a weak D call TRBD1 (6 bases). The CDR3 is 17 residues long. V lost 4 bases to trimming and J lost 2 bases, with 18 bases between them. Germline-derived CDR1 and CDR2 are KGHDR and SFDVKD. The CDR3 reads CATSEYFTGNLTDTQYF. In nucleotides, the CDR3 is TGTGCCACCAGTGAATATTTTACAGGGAACCTCACAGATACGCAGTATTTT.

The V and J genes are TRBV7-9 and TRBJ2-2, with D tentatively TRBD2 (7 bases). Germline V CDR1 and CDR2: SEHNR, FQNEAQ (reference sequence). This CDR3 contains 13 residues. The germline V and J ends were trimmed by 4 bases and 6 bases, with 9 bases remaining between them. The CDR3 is CASSWGGAGELFF. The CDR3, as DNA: TGTGCCAGCAGCTGGGGGGGCGCCGGGGAGCTGTTTTTT.

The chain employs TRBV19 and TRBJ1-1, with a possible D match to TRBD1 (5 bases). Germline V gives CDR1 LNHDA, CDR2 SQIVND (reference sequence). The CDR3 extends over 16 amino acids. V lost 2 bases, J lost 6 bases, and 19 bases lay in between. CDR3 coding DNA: TGTGCCAGTAGTATAAGACAGTCCTCGATATGGCCTGAAGCTTTCTTT. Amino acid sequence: CASSIRQSSIWPEAFF.